This TCR beta chain was documented in a study of blood T cell repertoires in COVID-19. At the level of the study: The United States, Italy and Spain provided the acute and convalescent COVID-19 samples. T cells, B-cell-depleted T cells, or PBMCs supplied cDNA or gDNA.

In the study's own analysis: Reference gene primer amplification gave nucleated cell count estimates. Method: immunoSEQ multiplex PCR; TCRdb's copy keeps in-frame clones and lacks some. The DNA was the basis for D and trimming; V, J and clone size are from that table. Of some 150,000 clones detected, 80% to 90% appear once; the ten largest clones hold under 2.5%. With 8 bases clipped from V and 7 bases from J, the junction kept 10 bases outside the gene matches. The CDR3 is 15 amino acids. Germline V gene data show CDR1 as SGHAT and CDR2 as FQNNGV. The chain has TRBV11-2 and TRBJ2-1; 11 bases align to TRBD2. The origin of this receptor is a man aged 45-65 years with active COVID-19. The specimen sequenced was peripheral blood. The CDR3 sequence: CASLETSGEYNEQFF. CDR3 sequence (DNA): TGTGCCAGCCTAGAGACTAGCGGGGAATATAATGAGCAGTTCTTC.